Listed below are T cell receptor beta chains from one sample, sequenced in a study of blood T cells in healthy people across ages. MiXCR, applied by TCRdb to the 5' RACE reads, yields one record per CDR3 protein. The table records approximately 1,000,000 distinct CDR3 sequences, around two fifths of them present only once. The sample comprised blood. All receptors come from a man younger than 30 in good health. Each CDR3 is given with its conserved first and last residue. D genes are given only for firm matches. Some rows have no size entry. The others give once, few or many, or a class for an expanded clone.

J	size	V	D	DNA	CDR3
TRBJ1-1	few	TRBV12-3/TRBV12-4	-	TGTGCCAGCAGCCTGGGGGTTTGGAAGGCTTTCTTT	CASSLGVWKAFF
TRBJ2-1	-	TRBV6-2/TRBV6-3	TRBD2	TGTGCCAGCAGCAAACTAGCGGGGGGAAATGAGCAGTTCTTC	CASSKLAGGNEQFF
TRBJ1-1	few	TRBV2	-	TGTGCCAGCAGTGAGCAAATGTCCGGGCTCCACAACCCTGAAGCTTTCTTT	CASSEQMSGLHNPEAFF
TRBJ1-1	-	TRBV2	-	TGTGCCAGCAGCACACAGCGGGCGGTGAACACTGAAGCTTTCTTT	CASSTQRAVNTEAFF
TRBJ2-3	-	TRBV6-2/TRBV6-3	-	TGTCTAAACCTAGATGAGGGCACAGGTACGCAGTATTTT	CLNLDEGTGTQYF
TRBJ2-1	once	TRBV12-3/TRBV12-4	TRBD1	TGTGCCAGCATTCGGACAGGGGGCCCTGCCTACAATGAGCAGTTCTTC	CASIRTGGPAYNEQFF
TRBJ2-3	-	TRBV20-1	TRBD2	TGCAGTGCTAGGAGGACTAGTGGCACAGATACGCAGTATTTT	CSARRTSGTDTQYF
TRBJ2-1	few	TRBV12-5	TRBD2	TGTGCTAGTGGTTTGGGACTAGCAGTTGACAATGAGCAGTTCTTC	CASGLGLAVDNEQFF
TRBJ1-5	-	TRBV20-1	-	TGCAGTGCTAGATCAGGGCTATCCCAGCATTTT	CSARSGLSQHF
TRBJ2-1	few	TRBV27	TRBD1	TGTGCCAGCGGTGGACAGGGGACTGAGCAGTTCTTC	CASGGQGTEQFF
TRBJ2-1	-	TRBV15	TRBD2	TGTGCCACCAGCAGAGATTTGGGACTAAGCTCCTACAATGAGCAGTTCTTC	CATSRDLGLSSYNEQFF
TRBJ2-2	-	TRBV5-1	-	TGCGCCAGCAGCTTGGAGGGGGAATTGAGCACCGGGGAGCTGTTTTTT	CASSLEGELSTGELFF
TRBJ2-3	-	TRBV6-5	TRBD2	TGTGCCAGCAGTTCCCGCGGGGGGGCCCCAGATACGCAGTATTTT	CASSSRGGAPDTQYF
TRBJ1-2	few	TRBV20-1	-	TGCAGTGCTGCAGGACAAAGCCCCTATGGCTACACCTTC	CSAAGQSPYGYTF
TRBJ2-2	-	TRBV27	-	TGTGCCAGCAGTTCCAACGGTGCGAACACCGGGGAGCTGTTTTTT	CASSSNGANTGELFF
TRBJ2-7	-	TRBV5-1	-	TGCGCCAGCAGTTCATTTCGGGGTGGGTCCTACAATGAGCAGTACTTC	CASSSFRGGSYNEQYF
TRBJ2-1	-	TRBV6-5	-	TGTGCCAGCAGTTACTCGTTCTTGGCGGGGTGGAATGAGCAGTTCTTC	CASSYSFLAGWNEQFF
TRBJ2-1	-	TRBV4-2	-	TGTGCCAGCAGCCAAGAAAGACCTGGGGATGAGCAGTTCTTC	CASSQERPGDEQFF
TRBJ2-3	-	TRBV7-8	-	TGTGCCAGCAGAATCGGGCCTCACATAGATACGCAGTATTTT	CASRIGPHIDTQYF
TRBJ1-1	-	TRBV7-2	-	TGTGCCAGCAGCGAAATGGGGGTTGAAGCTTTCTTT	CASSEMGVEAFF
TRBJ2-3	-	TRBV20-1	-	TGCAGTGCCAGGGGGGGAGGCTTCACAGATACGCAGTATTTT	CSARGGGFTDTQYF
TRBJ1-5	-	TRBV7-9	TRBD1	TGTGCCAGCAGCTTCGGGCAGGGGGATTATCAGCCCCAGCATTTT	CASSFGQGDYQPQHF
TRBJ2-1	few	TRBV20-1	-	TGCAGTGCTGAACGGGGGAGCGATGAGCAGTTCTTC	CSAERGSDEQFF
TRBJ2-3	once	TRBV29-1	-	TGCAGCGCACGAGACAGGTGTAGCACAGATACGCAGTATTTT	CSARDRCSTDTQYF
TRBJ2-5	once	TRBV5-1	-	TGCGCCAGCAGTGTGCATGTTCAAGAGACCCAGTACTTC	CASSVHVQETQYF
TRBJ1-2	few	TRBV12-3/TRBV12-4	-	TGTGCCAGCAGGCGATCGACAGGCTCGAGTTACACCTTC	CASRRSTGSSYTF
TRBJ2-3	once	TRBV29-1	-	TGCAGCGTTGCTCCTTCCCTCACAGATACGCAGTATTTT	CSVAPSLTDTQYF
TRBJ2-3	few	TRBV20-1	-	TGCAGTGCTAGAGCAGTCGAGCGACCAGATACGCAGTATTTT	CSARAVERPDTQYF
TRBJ1-1	-	TRBV20-1	-	TGCAGTGCTAGAGATCAAGTGGCAGGGAGTGAAGCTTTCTTT	CSARDQVAGSEAFF
TRBJ1-5	-	TRBV12-3/TRBV12-4	-	TGTGCCGGCAGTTTCGGAGCCACTAGCAATCAGCCCCAGCATTTT	CAGSFGATSNQPQHF
TRBJ2-1	-	TRBV12-3/TRBV12-4	-	TGTGCCAGCACTACCGGGGGGCCTGAGCAGTTCTTC	CASTTGGPEQFF
TRBJ1-6	-	TRBV2	-	TGTGCCAGCAGTAAGGGAGACAGCTCCATCACTTATAATTCACCCCTCCACTTT	CASSKGDSSITYNSPLHF
TRBJ1-2	-	TRBV9	-	TGTGCCAGCAGCGTAGGACGGTATGGCTACACCTTC	CASSVGRYGYTF
TRBJ1-1	-	TRBV2	-	TGTGCCAGCAGGGAGGGGGAGGGAACTGAAGCTTTCTTT	CASREGEGTEAFF
TRBJ1-1	-	TRBV2	-	TGTGCCAGCAGTCCTGGGGGGGTAGGGAGGACTGAAGCTTTCTTT	CASSPGGVGRTEAFF
TRBJ1-2	-	TRBV6-5	-	TGTGCCGGCAGTTACTTGGCAGGAGCCAGGGATGGCTACACCTTC	CAGSYLAGARDGYTF
TRBJ2-5	-	TRBV3-1	-	TGTGCCAGCAGCCTAAGATGGGAGACCCAGTACTTC	CASSLRWETQYF
TRBJ1-5	few	TRBV28	-	TGTGCCAGCAGTTTGTTTTTGGGGTACAATCAGCCCCAGCATTTT	CASSLFLGYNQPQHF
TRBJ1-1	-	TRBV4-1	-	TGCGCCAGCAGCCAGTTTTGGGGCACTGAAGCTTTCTTT	CASSQFWGTEAFF
TRBJ2-3	-	TRBV5-1	TRBD1	TGCGCCAGCAGCCAAACAGGACAGGGTGGCACAGATACGCAGTATTTT	CASSQTGQGGTDTQYF
TRBJ2-7	-	TRBV6-5	TRBD1	TGTGCCACCGCTTGGGGACAGGGTGCTTACGAGCAGTACTTC	CATAWGQGAYEQYF
TRBJ2-7	-	TRBV30	TRBD2	TGTGCCTGGAGTGGAGCGGGGGGTACCTACGAGCAGTACTTC	CAWSGAGGTYEQYF
TRBJ1-5	few	TRBV10-3	-	TGTGCCATCAGTGAGTCGCCGCGGGGGCATAGGGACAATCAGCCCCAGCATTTT	CAISESPRGHRDNQPQHF
TRBJ1-4	-	TRBV5-5	-	TGTGCCAGCAGCTCGACGATGGGGGCGGTTAATGAAAAACTGTTTTTT	CASSSTMGAVNEKLFF
TRBJ2-5	-	TRBV11-3	TRBD2	TGTGCCAGCAGCTTATCCTACCCCATGGGAGGGCAAGAGACCCAGTACTTC	CASSLSYPMGGQETQYF
TRBJ2-5	few	TRBV20-1	-	TGCAGTGCCATGGAGTGGTTGGAGACCCAGTACTTC	CSAMEWLETQYF
TRBJ2-3	-	TRBV6-6	-	TGTGCCAGCAGCCACCTCCGGGACCCTCCGCGGGATACGCAGTATTTT	CASSHLRDPPRDTQYF
TRBJ2-2	many	TRBV12-3/TRBV12-4	-	TGTGCCAGCAGCCCCGGGAACACCGGGGAGCTGTTTTTT	CASSPGNTGELFF
TRBJ1-2	-	TRBV2	TRBD1	TGTGCCAGCAGCCCACACCCGGGACAGGGTGTTAACTATGGCTACACCTTC	CASSPHPGQGVNYGYTF
TRBJ2-3	-	TRBV20-1	TRBD1	TGCAGTGCAACTGACAGGGGCCCAGATACGCAGTATTTT	CSATDRGPDTQYF
TRBJ2-3	-	TRBV4-1	-	TGCGCCAGCAGCCAAGAAGGGCTAGGTCTAGGAGATACGCAGTATTTT	CASSQEGLGLGDTQYF
TRBJ2-7	many	TRBV29-1	-	TGCAGCGTTGCCCCCGGCCTACCCTACGAGCAGTACTTC	CSVAPGLPYEQYF
TRBJ1-2	once	TRBV20-1	-	TGCAGTGATGGTTGGGACAATCGAAACTATGGCTACACCTTC	CSDGWDNRNYGYTF
TRBJ2-6	-	TRBV3-1	TRBD1	TGTGCCAGCAGCCAAGGGACAGGGGAATCAGCCTCTGGGGCCAACGTCCTGACTTTC	CASSQGTGESASGANVLTF
TRBJ2-3	-	TRBV9	TRBD2	TGTGCCAGCAGCGTAGAGGGACTAGCGGGGGCCAGCACAGATACGCAGTATTTT	CASSVEGLAGASTDTQYF
TRBJ2-7	-	TRBV20-1	-	TGCAGTGCTAGTCGCGGGCGCTCCTACAATGAGCAGTACTTC	CSASRGRSYNEQYF
TRBJ2-1	few	TRBV20-1	-	TGCAGTGCTAGAGTCGTACAGACCCGCAATGAGCAGTTCTTC	CSARVVQTRNEQFF